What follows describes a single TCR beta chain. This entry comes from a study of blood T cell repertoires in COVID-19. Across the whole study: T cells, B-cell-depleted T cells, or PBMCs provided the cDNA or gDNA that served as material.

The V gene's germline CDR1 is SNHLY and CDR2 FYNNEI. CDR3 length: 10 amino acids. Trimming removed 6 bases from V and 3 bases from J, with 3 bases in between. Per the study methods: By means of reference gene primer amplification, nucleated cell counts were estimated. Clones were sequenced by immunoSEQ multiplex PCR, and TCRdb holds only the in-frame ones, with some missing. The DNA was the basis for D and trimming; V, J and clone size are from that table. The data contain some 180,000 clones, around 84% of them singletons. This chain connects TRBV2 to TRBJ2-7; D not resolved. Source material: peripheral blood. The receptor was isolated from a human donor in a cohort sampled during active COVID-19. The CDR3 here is CASSLYEQYF. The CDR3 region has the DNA TGTGCCAGCAGCCTCTACGAGCAGTACTTC.